The rows below give T cell receptor beta chains drawn from one sample of a study of PD-1 blockade in classical Hodgkin lymphoma. The table came from immunoSEQ multiplex PCR; TCRdb's copy has only in-frame clones and leaves some out. The sample carries about 39,000 clones, approximately 69% recorded once. Sequences were derived from peripheral blood mononuclear cells (PBMCs), sampled before the second cycle of nivolumab. The receptors originated from a human donor with classical Hodgkin lymphoma. Both conserved end residues are part of each CDR3. The order of the fields is J gene, D gene, CDR3 length, clone size, V gene, CDR3 protein, CDR3 DNA. D genes are given only for firm matches. For some rows the clone size is stated as once, few or many, or as a class when expanded; others skip it.

>TRBJ2-2|.|14|once|TRBV18
CASSPKAQTGELFF
TGTGCCAGCTCACCCAAAGCACAAACCGGGGAGCTGTTTTTT
>TRBJ2-1|TRBD2|16|once|TRBV10-3
CAISESRREVYNEQFF
TGTGCCATCAGTGAGTCTAGGCGGGAGGTCTACAATGAGCAGTTCTTC
>TRBJ2-4|.|14|.|TRBV19
CASRQTGEKNIQYF
TGTGCCAGTAGGCAAACCGGGGAGAAAAACATTCAGTACTTC
>TRBJ2-2|.|14|few|TRBV29-1
CSVRTVANTGELFF
TGCAGCGTCAGGACAGTTGCGAACACCGGGGAGCTGTTTTTT
>TRBJ2-3|.|15|once|TRBV25-1
CASGVGPWSTDTQYF
TGTGCCAGCGGGGTCGGCCCCTGGTCCACAGATACGCAGTATTTT
>TRBJ1-1|.|14|.|TRBV5-1
CASSPAGMSAEAFF
TGCGCCAGCAGCCCCGCTGGGATGTCGGCTGAAGCTTTCTTT
>TRBJ1-3|.|14|.|TRBV6-5
CASSGTLKGNTIYF
TGTGCCAGCAGTGGGACATTGAAAGGAAACACCATATATTTT
>TRBJ2-7|TRBD1|13|.|TRBV4-1
CASSHTGASEQYF
TGCGCCAGCAGCCATACAGGGGCGAGCGAGCAGTACTTC
>TRBJ2-7|TRBD1|14|.|TRBV7-9
CASSPGTGPYEQYF
TGTGCCAGCAGCCCTGGGACAGGGCCGTACGAGCAGTACTTC
>TRBJ1-2|.|15|.|TRBV6-5
CASSYMVSGGYGYTF
TGTGCCAGCAGTTATATGGTATCCGGCGGCTATGGCTACACCTTC
>TRBJ2-5|.|14|once|TRBV12-5
CASGLARTQETQYF
TGTGCTAGTGGTTTGGCCCGGACGCAAGAGACCCAGTACTTC
>TRBJ2-5|.|11|.|TRBV6-4
CASSSAGWEYF
TGTGCCAGCAGTTCCGCGGGGTGGGAGTACTTC
>TRBJ2-7|.|16|.|TRBV5-1
CASSLRADSYAYEQYF
TGCGCCAGCAGCTTGCGGGCTGACTCCTACGCCTACGAGCAGTACTTC
>TRBJ1-3|.|14|.|TRBV7-2
CASSLGRSGNTIYF
TGTGCCAGCAGCTTAGGCCGCTCTGGAAACACCATATATTTT
>TRBJ1-2|TRBD1|15|.|TRBV4-3
CASSRGTGITMDYTF
TGCGCCAGCAGCAGGGGGACAGGCATAACTATGGACTACACCTTC
>TRBJ1-3|.|16|.|TRBV6-6
CASSYLGISSGNTIYF
TGTGCCAGCAGTTACCTGGGGATCAGCTCTGGAAACACCATATATTTT
>TRBJ1-2|.|15|.|TRBV7-3
CASSYRCGGMNGYTF
TGTGCCAGCAGCTACCGATGCGGGGGGATGAATGGCTACACCTTC
>TRBJ2-3|TRBD2|15|.|TRBV18
CASSPLGGGTDTQYF
TGTGCCAGCTCACCACTTGGGGGGGGCACAGATACGCAGTATTTT
>TRBJ2-1|.|12|.|TRBV29-1
CSVRVAGPEQFF
TGCAGCGTTCGGGTTGCGGGACCTGAGCAGTTCTTC
>TRBJ1-2|TRBD1|12|few|TRBV5-5
CASSGTGFGYTF
TGTGCCAGCTCCGGGACAGGGTTTGGCTACACCTTC
>TRBJ1-1|.|13|.|TRBV5-1
CASSFYWNTEAFF
TGCGCCAGCAGCTTTTACTGGAACACTGAAGCTTTCTTT
>TRBJ1-1|.|15|.|TRBV13
CASSLGQGLSTEAFF
TGTGCCAGCAGCTTAGGCCAAGGGTTGAGCACTGAAGCTTTCTTT
>TRBJ1-2|TRBD1|16|once|TRBV5-1
CASSLGQTGFNYGYTF
TGCGCCAGCAGCTTGGGTCAGACAGGGTTTAACTATGGCTACACCTTC
>TRBJ2-7|.|12|few|TRBV28
CASRDTVGEQYF
TGTGCCAGCAGAGATACGGTGGGCGAGCAGTACTTC
>TRBJ1-5|.|16|once|TRBV2
CATTPPGHCSNQPQHF
TGTGCCACCACCCCCCCGGGACACTGCTCCAATCAGCCCCAGCATTTT
>TRBJ1-1|.|14|medium-sized|TRBV19
CASSIGAGMAEAFF
TGTGCCAGTAGTATAGGGGCAGGGATGGCTGAAGCTTTCTTT
>TRBJ1-5|.|13|.|TRBV5-5
CASSLWDNQPQHF
TGTGCCAGCAGCTTGTGGGACAATCAGCCCCAGCATTTT
>TRBJ2-7|.|13|.|TRBV7-9
CASSLRGSYEQYF
TGTGCCAGCAGCTTAAGGGGGAGCTACGAGCAGTACTTC
>TRBJ2-7|TRBD2|24|.|TRBV6-4
CASSDHRTDRWTSGGRGVSYEQYF
TGTGCCAGCAGTGACCACCGGACAGACCGCTGGACTAGCGGGGGAAGAGGAGTGTCCTACGAGCAGTACTTC
>TRBJ2-3|.|14|.|TRBV6-5
CASSTRGSTDTQYF
TGTGCCAGCAGCACAAGAGGGAGCACAGATACGCAGTATTTT
>TRBJ1-1|.|14|.|TRBV9
CASSTDGGGTEAFF
TGTGCCAGCAGCACCGACGGCGGGGGCACTGAAGCTTTCTTT
>TRBJ2-3|TRBD2|16|.|TRBV2
CASSGGAVYSTDTQYF
TGTGCCAGCAGCGGGGGGGCCGTCTATAGCACAGATACGCAGTATTTT
>TRBJ1-5|.|16|.|TRBV28
CASSLGRGYSNQPQHF
TGTGCCAGCAGTTTGGGCAGGGGATATAGCAATCAGCCCCAGCATTTT
>TRBJ1-1|.|14|.|TRBV29-1
CSVEKDGYNTEAFF
TGCAGCGTTGAAAAAGACGGGTATAACACTGAAGCTTTCTTT
>TRBJ1-2|.|15|.|TRBV21-1
CASLQGYEANYGYTF
TGTGCCAGCCTACAGGGGTATGAAGCTAACTATGGCTACACCTTC
>TRBJ1-1|.|14|.|TRBV6-5
CASSYRSSSTEAFF
TGTGCCAGCAGTTACCGAAGCAGTTCCACTGAAGCTTTCTTT
>TRBJ1-2|TRBD1|14|.|TRBV6-5
CASSRDRGFGGYTF
TGTGCCAGCAGTCGTGACAGGGGGTTTGGAGGCTACACCTTC
>TRBJ1-2|TRBD1|14|medium-sized|TRBV6-5
CASRNGQGGYGYTF
TGTGCCAGCAGAAACGGACAGGGTGGCTATGGCTACACCTTC
>TRBJ1-5|.|13|.|TRBV27
CASSFRENQPQHF
TGTGCCAGCAGTTTCCGAGAGAATCAGCCCCAGCATTTT
>TRBJ1-6|TRBD1|15|.|TRBV4-2
CASSPGQGVSSPLHF
TGTGCCAGCAGCCCAGGACAGGGTGTGAGTTCACCCCTCCACTTT
>TRBJ1-1|.|12|.|TRBV5-4
CASSLRGTEAFF
TGTGCCAGCAGCTTACGAGGGACTGAAGCTTTCTTT
>TRBJ2-1|TRBD1|15|.|TRBV13
CASRRTGYVYNEQFF
TGTGCCAGCAGAAGGACAGGGTACGTCTACAATGAGCAGTTCTTC
>TRBJ2-6|.|18|few|TRBV28
CASSSPTGDYSGANVLTF
TGTGCCAGCAGTTCACCAACAGGGGACTACTCTGGGGCCAACGTCCTGACTTTC
>TRBJ2-7|TRBD2|18|.|TRBV18
CASSPQLTTSGRIYEQYF
TGTGCCAGCTCACCACAACTCACGACTAGCGGGAGGATCTACGAGCAGTACTTC
>TRBJ2-6|.|15|few|TRBV5-6
CASSWQGSGANVLTF
TGTGCCAGCAGCTGGCAGGGGTCTGGGGCCAACGTCCTGACTTTC
>TRBJ2-1|.|16|few|TRBV5-1
CASSLAVGISYNEQFF
TGCGCCAGCAGCTTGGCAGTCGGGATCTCCTACAATGAGCAGTTCTTC
>TRBJ2-7|TRBD1|15|.|TRBV5-1
CASSPGQVAFYEQYF
TGCGCCAGCAGCCCGGGACAGGTAGCATTCTACGAGCAGTACTTC
>TRBJ1-5|.|13|.|TRBV2
CASRQYSNQPQHF
TGTGCCAGCAGGCAATATAGCAATCAGCCCCAGCATTTT
>TRBJ2-3|TRBD2|17|.|TRBV18
CASSPFLAGGTTDTQYF
TGTGCCAGCTCACCTTTCCTAGCGGGGGGGACCACAGATACGCAGTATTTT
>TRBJ1-5|.|14|.|TRBV7-6
CASSLAAGIYPQHF
TGTGCCAGCAGCTTAGCTGCTGGGATTTATCCCCAGCATTTT